A selection of T cell receptor beta chains follows, all from one sample in a study of T cell changes during pregnancy in multiple sclerosis. Sequencing used immunoSEQ multiplex PCR; TCRdb keeps in-frame clones, though not all of them. The data hold about 93,000 clones, with more than 85% observed a single time. This specimen consisted of peripheral blood, obtained before pregnancy. These receptors came from a female donor with multiple sclerosis, enrolled in a pregnancy study. The CDR3 runs from the conserved cysteine through the conserved F or W. A D gene is named only where the DNA matches it firmly. The size entry is marked missing in some rows and otherwise reads once, few, many or a size class.

DNA: TGTGCCAGCACTATACACTACGGGACATATAATGGCTACACCTTC
CDR3: CASTIHYGTYNGYTF
V: TRBV28
J: TRBJ1-2
size: NA
D: NA

DNA: TGCGCCAGCAGCTTTATAGAAAACACTGAAGCTTTCTTT
CDR3: CASSFIENTEAFF
V: TRBV5-1
J: TRBJ1-1
size: NA
D: NA

DNA: TGCGCCAGCAGCTTGGATGGCGGCTCCTACAATGAGCAGTTCTTC
CDR3: CASSLDGGSYNEQFF
V: TRBV5-1
J: TRBJ2-1
size: NA
D: NA

DNA: TGTGCCAGCAGCTTAGAGCAGGGTAAGAATCAGCCCCAGCATTTT
CDR3: CASSLEQGKNQPQHF
V: TRBV7-8
J: TRBJ1-5
size: NA
D: NA

DNA: TGTGCCAGCAGCCGATACGGGACAGAAACCTACGAGCAGTACTTC
CDR3: CASSRYGTETYEQYF
V: TRBV11-2
J: TRBJ2-7
size: NA
D: TRBD1

DNA: TGCGCCAGCGGACGACCGGGACAGATCTATGGCTACACCTTC
CDR3: CASGRPGQIYGYTF
V: TRBV5-1
J: TRBJ1-2
size: NA
D: TRBD1

DNA: TGCGCCAGCAGCCAAGATCCGGGCGGGGGGGCGAGAAATGAGCAGTTCTTC
CDR3: CASSQDPGGGARNEQFF
V: TRBV4-3
J: TRBJ2-1
size: NA
D: TRBD2

DNA: TGTGCCAGCAGTTACGGAGACTATGGCTACACCTTC
CDR3: CASSYGDYGYTF
V: TRBV6-6
J: TRBJ1-2
size: NA
D: NA

DNA: TGTGCCAGCAGCCCGGGACTAGTCACAGATACGCAGTATTTT
CDR3: CASSPGLVTDTQYF
V: TRBV21-1
J: TRBJ2-3
size: NA
D: NA

DNA: TGTGCCAGCAGCTTAGGGGACGGGACTAGCGGGAGGCTGCAGTACTTC
CDR3: CASSLGDGTSGRLQYF
V: TRBV13
J: TRBJ2-7
size: once
D: TRBD2

DNA: TGTGCTAGTGGTTTGGCTGGCGGGGGTCGAACCCAGTACTTC
CDR3: CASGLAGGGRTQYF
V: TRBV12-5
J: TRBJ2-5
size: NA
D: TRBD2

DNA: TGTGCCAGCAGCGTAGAGGTCAGTGGGGGGGGCCAAGACACTGAAGCTTTCTTT
CDR3: CASSVEVSGGGQDTEAFF
V: TRBV9
J: TRBJ1-1
size: NA
D: NA

DNA: TGTGCCAGCAGCCACCCAGCGGGAGTTACCACCGGGGAGCTGTTTTTT
CDR3: CASSHPAGVTTGELFF
V: TRBV28
J: TRBJ2-2
size: NA
D: TRBD2

DNA: TGTGCCAGCAGCCAGCCCCGGAGGACGGACTACAATGAGCAGTTCTTC
CDR3: CASSQPRRTDYNEQFF
V: TRBV14
J: TRBJ2-1
size: NA
D: NA

DNA: TGCGCCAGCAGCTTGGGACTAGCGGTGGGGTACCAAGAGACCCAGTACTTC
CDR3: CASSLGLAVGYQETQYF
V: TRBV5-1
J: TRBJ2-5
size: NA
D: TRBD2

DNA: TGTGCCAGCAGTTACCAGAGACAGGCACCACATAGCTACACCTTC
CDR3: CASSYQRQAPHSYTF
V: TRBV6-5
J: TRBJ1-2
size: NA
D: NA

DNA: TGTGCCAGCAGCTTGGAGTTTGGGACAGGGGGAGAGACCCAGTACTTC
CDR3: CASSLEFGTGGETQYF
V: TRBV5-4
J: TRBJ2-5
size: once
D: TRBD1

DNA: TGTGCCAGCAGTTACGGGGGGGGCACTGAAGCTTTCTTT
CDR3: CASSYGGGTEAFF
V: TRBV6-5
J: TRBJ1-1
size: NA
D: NA

DNA: TGTGCCAGCAGCTTTAACAGGGAGAATTCACCCCTCCACTTT
CDR3: CASSFNRENSPLHF
V: TRBV7-2
J: TRBJ1-6
size: few
D: NA

DNA: TGTGCCAGCAGCCAAGAGGGTACAGGCTACACCGGGGAGCTGTTTTTT
CDR3: CASSQEGTGYTGELFF
V: TRBV4-2
J: TRBJ2-2
size: NA
D: NA

DNA: TGCGCCAGCAGCTTGGCCCCCTGGCCGAAACAAGAGACCCAGTACTTC
CDR3: CASSLAPWPKQETQYF
V: TRBV5-1
J: TRBJ2-5
size: NA
D: NA

DNA: TGTGCCAGCACCGAGGCACTGACAGGCAACATTCAGTACTTC
CDR3: CASTEALTGNIQYF
V: TRBV6-1
J: TRBJ2-4
size: once
D: NA

DNA: TGTGCCAGCAGCTCGAGCGGTGCCTACTCCTACGAGCAGTACTTC
CDR3: CASSSSGAYSYEQYF
V: TRBV7-9
J: TRBJ2-7
size: NA
D: NA

DNA: TGTGCCAGCAGTGGAGCGGGGGCGGAAGAGACCCAGTACTTC
CDR3: CASSGAGAEETQYF
V: TRBV25-1
J: TRBJ2-5
size: NA
D: TRBD2

DNA: TGTGCCAGCAGTCCTCCCAACAGGGAAGGCTATGGCTACACCTTC
CDR3: CASSPPNREGYGYTF
V: TRBV28
J: TRBJ1-2
size: NA
D: NA

DNA: TGTGCCAGTACCGCACAGGGGCCTAACTATGGCTACACCTTC
CDR3: CASTAQGPNYGYTF
V: TRBV19
J: TRBJ1-2
size: NA
D: TRBD1

DNA: TGCGCCAGCAGCCTAGGGCCTCCGGGATCTGGAAACACCATATATTTT
CDR3: CASSLGPPGSGNTIYF
V: TRBV5-1
J: TRBJ1-3
size: NA
D: NA

DNA: TGTGCCAGCAGTCCCCTGACTAGCAACATTCAGTACTTC
CDR3: CASSPLTSNIQYF
V: TRBV27
J: TRBJ2-4
size: NA
D: TRBD2

DNA: TGTGCCAGCAGCCCAGTTGCTAATCAGCCCCAGCATTTT
CDR3: CASSPVANQPQHF
V: TRBV7-2
J: TRBJ1-5
size: NA
D: NA

DNA: TGTGCCAGCAGCCCCAGATCCAGGGTGTATGGCTACACCTTC
CDR3: CASSPRSRVYGYTF
V: TRBV5-4
J: TRBJ1-2
size: once
D: NA

DNA: TGTGCCTGGAGTCCCGGACAGGGGGCACGCACTGAAGCTTTCTTT
CDR3: CAWSPGQGARTEAFF
V: TRBV30
J: TRBJ1-1
size: NA
D: TRBD1

DNA: TGTGCCAGTAGTAAGGGACTAGCGGAGGGCCGGCAGACCCAGTACTTC
CDR3: CASSKGLAEGRQTQYF
V: TRBV19
J: TRBJ2-5
size: once
D: TRBD2

DNA: TGTGCCAGCAGTGAAACGGCACAGGGAAATTTCTACGAGCAGTACTTC
CDR3: CASSETAQGNFYEQYF
V: TRBV7-9
J: TRBJ2-7
size: NA
D: NA

DNA: TGTGCCAGCAGCTTCAGGGGTGCTGGAAACACCATATATTTT
CDR3: CASSFRGAGNTIYF
V: TRBV7-9
J: TRBJ1-3
size: few
D: NA

DNA: TGTGCCAGCAGCTCGCTTACAGGGGGCCAAGAGACCCAGTACTTC
CDR3: CASSSLTGGQETQYF
V: TRBV5-5
J: TRBJ2-5
size: NA
D: TRBD1